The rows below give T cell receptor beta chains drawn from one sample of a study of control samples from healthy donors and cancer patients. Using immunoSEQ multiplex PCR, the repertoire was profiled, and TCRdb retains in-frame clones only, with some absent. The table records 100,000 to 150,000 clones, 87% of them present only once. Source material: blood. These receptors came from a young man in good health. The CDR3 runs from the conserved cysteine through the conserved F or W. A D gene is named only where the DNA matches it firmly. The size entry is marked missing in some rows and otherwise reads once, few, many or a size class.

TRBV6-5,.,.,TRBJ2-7,TGTGCCAGCAGTCTCGACAGATCCTTCGAGCAGTACTTC,CASSLDRSFEQYF
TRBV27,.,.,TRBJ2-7,TGTGCCAGCAGTTTCGACAGTAAACGGTACGAGCAGTACTTC,CASSFDSKRYEQYF
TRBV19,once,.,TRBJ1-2,TGTGCCAGTAGTATAAGGGGGAGTGGATATGGCTACACCTTC,CASSIRGSGYGYTF
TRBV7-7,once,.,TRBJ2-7,TGTGCCAGCAGCTTAGCGTTAGGAGACGAGCAGTACTTC,CASSLALGDEQYF
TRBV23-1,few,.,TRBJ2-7,TGCGCCAGCAGTCAAAAGCGGAATTACGAGCAGTACTTC,CASSQKRNYEQYF
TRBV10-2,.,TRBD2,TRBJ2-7,TGCGCCAGCACAGGACTAGCGACCTACGAGCAGTACTTC,CASTGLATYEQYF
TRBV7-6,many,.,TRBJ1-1,TGTGCCAGCAGCCTGGCGGGGGCAGAACAGGGAACTGAAGCTTTCTTT,CASSLAGAEQGTEAFF
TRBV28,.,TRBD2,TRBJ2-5,TGTGCCAGCAGTTTGGCGGGAGGGGGGGAGACCCAGTACTTC,CASSLAGGGETQYF
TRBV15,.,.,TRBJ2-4,TGTGCCACCAGCTTAAAACGGGGGCTAGCCAAAAACATTCAGTACTTC,CATSLKRGLAKNIQYF
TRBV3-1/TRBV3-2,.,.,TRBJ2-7,TGTGCCAGCAGCCAAGATGGCCCTAGCGAGCAGTACTTC,CASSQDGPSEQYF
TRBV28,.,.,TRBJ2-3,TGTGCCAGCAGTTTCCGTGTCATAGATACGCAGTATTTT,CASSFRVIDTQYF
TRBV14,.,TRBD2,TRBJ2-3,TGTGCCAGCAGCCACCACTTGGGGACTAGCGGGCGCACAGATACGCAGTATTTT,CASSHHLGTSGRTDTQYF
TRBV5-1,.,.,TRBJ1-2,TGCGCCAGCAGCGTACTACAGAACTATGGCTACACCTTC,CASSVLQNYGYTF
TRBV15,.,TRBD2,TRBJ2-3,TGTGCCACCAGCAGGAGCGGGAGGGGTTCCACAGATACGCAGTATTTT,CATSRSGRGSTDTQYF
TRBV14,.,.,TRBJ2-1,TGTGCCAGCAGCCAAGAAACAGTTTTCGATGAGCAGTTCTTC,CASSQETVFDEQFF
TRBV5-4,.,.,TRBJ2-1,TGTGCCAGCAGCCCACAAGCGCCGAGCTCCTACAATGAGCAGTTCTTC,CASSPQAPSSYNEQFF
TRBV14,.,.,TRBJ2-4,TGTGCCAGCAGCCCCTTGGGGCTAACCAAAAACATTCAGTACTTC,CASSPLGLTKNIQYF
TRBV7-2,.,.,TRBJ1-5,TGTGCCAGCAGCCTACAGGGCGGAAATCAGCCCCAGCATTTT,CASSLQGGNQPQHF
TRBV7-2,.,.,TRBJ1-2,TGTGCCAGCAGCTTGGGTGAGGCCTATGGCTACACCTTC,CASSLGEAYGYTF
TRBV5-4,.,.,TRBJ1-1,TGTGCCAGCAGCTTGGACGACAGGAACACTGAAGCTTTCTTT,CASSLDDRNTEAFF
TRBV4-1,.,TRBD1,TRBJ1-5,TGCGCCAGCAGCCAAGGCGGACAGGGTAGCAATCAGCCCCAGCATTTT,CASSQGGQGSNQPQHF
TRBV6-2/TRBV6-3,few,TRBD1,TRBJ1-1,TGTGCCAGCAGTTACTTACTGACAGGGCGGAACACTGAAGCTTTCTTT,CASSYLLTGRNTEAFF
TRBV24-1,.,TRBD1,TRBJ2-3,TGTGCCACCAGAGGACAGGGGAGCGCAGATACGCAGTATTTT,CATRGQGSADTQYF
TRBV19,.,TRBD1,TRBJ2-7,TGTGCCAGTAGTACCGGACAGGGGACCTACGAGCAGTACTTC,CASSTGQGTYEQYF
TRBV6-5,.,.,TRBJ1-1,TGTGCCAGCAGCAATAGTCCGGGGGTCGGCACTGAAGCTTTCTTT,CASSNSPGVGTEAFF
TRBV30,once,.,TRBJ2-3,TGTGCCTGGAGGATGAGGGGTACGCAGTATTTT,CAWRMRGTQYF
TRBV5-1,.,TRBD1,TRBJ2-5,TGCGCCAGCAGCCTGGGACAGCACCAAGAGACCCAGTACTTC,CASSLGQHQETQYF
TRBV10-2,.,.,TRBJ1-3,TGCGCCAGCAGTGAAACAGGGCTGGGTGGAAACACCATATATTTT,CASSETGLGGNTIYF
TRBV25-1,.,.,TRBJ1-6,TGTGCCAGCAGTGACCTCGGACCCGATTCACCCCTCCACTTT,CASSDLGPDSPLHF
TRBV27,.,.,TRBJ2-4,TGTGCCAGCAGTCCCGGGGGCATTCAGTACTTC,CASSPGGIQYF
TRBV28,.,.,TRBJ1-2,TGTGCCAGCCGCAGGACGGAGGCACGCTACACCTTC,CASRRTEARYTF
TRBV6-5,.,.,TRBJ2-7,TGTGCCAGTCGGTTGGCGGGGCCCTCCTACGAGCAGTACTTC,CASRLAGPSYEQYF
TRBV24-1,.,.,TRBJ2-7,TGTGCCACCAGTGATCCAGGGGCCAGCTCCTACGAGCAGTACTTC,CATSDPGASSYEQYF